Listed here are 31 T cell receptor beta chains from one sample, sequenced in a study of cytomegalovirus exposure and HLA in healthy donors. Amplification used 60 Vbeta primers and 13 Jbeta primers. Profiling relied on immunoSEQ multiplex PCR, and the TCRdb table lists in-frame clones only, not all of them. The data hold about 160,000 clones, with more than 60% observed a single time. The specimen was PBMCs. The source of these receptors is a man in his forties in good health and CMV-seronegative.

This chain joins TRBV25-1 and TRBJ2-2; 9 bases agree with TRBD2. The CDR3 has 14 amino acids. The junction had 5 bases not matched to a gene; V was cut back by 6 bases and J by 6 bases. Germline V gene data show CDR1 as MGHDK and CDR2 as SYGVNS. CDR3 protein: CASRGSGGSGELFF. The CDR3 DNA is TGTGCCAGCAGGGGTAGCGGGGGCTCCGGGGAGCTGTTTTTT.

The table lists this clone with a count of one. The chain combines TRBV15 with TRBJ2-4; D unclear. Germline CDR1 and CDR2: LNHNV and YYDKDF (reference sequence). Trimming took off 0 bases at V and 0 bases at J, with 12 bases between the two ends. This CDR3 contains 17 residues. DNA of the CDR3: TGTGCCACCAGCAGAGATCTGGGCGCGCGAGCCAAAAACATTCAGTACTTC. It specifies CATSRDLGARAKNIQYF. Complete variable domain (other parts from reference TRBV15 and TRBJ2-4): DAMVIQNPRYQVTQFGKPVTLSCSQTLNHNVMYWYQQKSSQAPKLLFHYYDKDFNNEADTPDNFQSRRPNTSFCFLDIRSPGLGDTAMYLCATSRDLGARAKNIQYFGAGTRLSVL.

V and J are TRBV30 and TRBJ1-4; D not certain. The CDR3 loop spans 16 amino acids. Germline V gene lookup returns CDR1 GTSNPN and CDR2 SVGIG (reference sequence). The germline V and J ends were trimmed by 2 bases and 0 bases, with 13 bases remaining between them. The CDR3 coding sequence is TGTGCCTGGAGTAAACGGGGTAACCCAACTAATGAAAAACTGTTTTTT. Translation gives CAWSKRGNPTNEKLFF.

The chain recombines TRBV27 with TRBJ1-6; D gene ambiguous. Germline V lookup: CDR1 MNHEY, CDR2 SMNVEV (reference sequence). Deletions cut 6 bases from V and 7 bases from J, with 7 bases between. The length of the CDR3 is 12 residues. In DNA form, the CDR3 reads TGTGCCAGCAGCCCCCTCAATTCACCCCTCCACTTT. Its translation is CASSPLNSPLHF.

V and J are TRBV7-9 and TRBJ1-6; D perhaps matches TRBD1 (5 bases). V was shortened by 5 bases and J by 9 bases, with 8 bases between the two germline ends. Germline CDR1 is SEHNR and CDR2 is FQNEAQ (reference sequence). The CDR3 sequence is 12 residues long. DNA of the CDR3: TGTGCCAGCAGCCAGCAGGGTTCACCCCTCCACTTT. As protein: CASSQQGSPLHF.

With regard to this clone: One end of the junction fails to match germline, which may point to a read error. The chain uses TRBV5-1 and TRBJ2-3, with D tentatively TRBD1 (5 bases). Per germline, CDR1 SGHRS and CDR2 YFSETQ. The CDR3 length is 15 residues. The CDR3 loop reads CVSSLWGYSTDTQYF. The CDR3 DNA sequence: TGCGTCAGCAGCTTGTGGGGCTACTCCACAGATACGCAGTATTTT.

V and J are TRBV2 and TRBJ1-2, with D possibly being TRBD1 (5 bases). With 6 bases removed from V and 4 bases from J, the gap between germline ends came to 9 bases. The CDR3 is made up of 12 amino acids. Germline CDR1 and CDR2: SNHLY and FYNNEI. CDR3 amino acids: CASRGDSYGYTF. DNA for the CDR3: TGTGCCAGCAGGGGTGACAGCTATGGCTACACCTTC.

In this sample, this clone turned up once. The rearrangement uses TRBV18 and TRBJ1-3; 10 bases line up with TRBD1. The CDR3 is 16 residues long. The junction had 6 bases not matched to a gene; V was cut back by 5 bases and J by 2 bases. From germline, CDR1 is KGHSH and CDR2 LQKENI. CDR3 loop: CASSETGGAPGNTIYF. CDR3 DNA sequence: TGTGCCAGCTCAGAGACAGGGGGCGCCCCTGGAAACACCATATATTTT.

The chain combines TRBV4-3 with TRBJ1-1; D is undetermined. Per germline, CDR1 LGHNA and CDR2 YSLEER. V lost 0 bases to trimming and J lost 6 bases, with 14 bases between them. The CDR3 length is 15 residues. The CDR3 sequence is CASSQDPGSVAEAFF. CDR3 nucleotides: TGCGCCAGCAGCCAAGATCCGGGGAGCGTGGCTGAAGCTTTCTTT.

This clone was picked up a small number of times. The chain is built from TRBV6-5 and TRBJ1-1, with D perhaps TRBD1 (6 bases). Germline CDR1 and CDR2: MNHEY and SVGAGI. Deletions cut 8 bases from V and 8 bases from J, with 15 bases between. This CDR3 is built from 12 residues. The CDR3 here is CASCRTGTEAFF. The CDR3 DNA sequence: TGTGCCAGCTGCCGAACCGGGACAGAAGCTTTCTTT.

The J gene is TRBJ2-3, the V gene TRBV27; 8 nucleotides align to TRBD1. V lost 5 bases, J lost 6 bases, and 10 bases stayed unmatched. Looked up from germline, CDR1 is MNHEY and CDR2 is SMNVEV (reference sequence). This CDR3 contains 15 residues. In DNA form, the CDR3 reads TGTGCCAGCAGTGACACAGGGGGGCCGGGGGATACGCAGTATTTT. Translation: CASSDTGGPGDTQYF.

The J gene is TRBJ2-7, the V gene TRBV11-2, with D possibly TRBD2 on 7 matching bases. Germline CDR1 reads SGHAT; CDR2 reads FQNNGV. The CDR3 is 14 amino acids. Trimming removed 1 base at V and 4 bases at J, with 11 bases between. CDR3 coding DNA: TGTGCCAGCAGCTTAGGGGGGGGGCCTTACGAGCAGTACTTC. Protein product: CASSLGGGPYEQYF.

This chain joins TRBV6-5 and TRBJ2-4; D is perhaps TRBD1 (6 bases). Per the germline V gene, CDR1 is MNHEY and CDR2 is SVGAGI. V gave up 10 bases and J gave up 5 bases, with 15 bases separating them. CDR3 size: 13 residues. This CDR3 reads CATTEHRENIQYF. The CDR3, as DNA: TGTGCCACCACGGAACACAGGGAAAACATTCAGTACTTC.

In this sample, this clone turned up many times. The chain employs TRBV5-5 and TRBJ1-5; the D is unclear. Trimming took off 1 base at V and 4 bases at J, with 6 bases between the two ends. The CDR3 is 13 residues long. Looked up from germline, CDR1 is SGHKS and CDR2 is YYEKEE (reference sequence). The CDR3 protein is CASSLTGNQPQHF. CDR3 DNA: TGTGCCAGCAGCTTGACGGGGAATCAGCCCCAGCATTTT.

This clone was detected only once. At one boundary the junction diverges from the germline segment, which might be a read error. J is TRBJ2-7 and V is TRBV18, with D maybe TRBD1 (8 bases). CDR3 size: 16 residues. Germline values: CDR1 KGHSH, CDR2 LQKENI. The CDR3: CASSPTRTGGLSFEMF. CDR3 nucleotides: TGTGCCAGCTCACCTACAAGAACAGGGGGACTATCGTTTGAAATGTTC.

The chain links TRBV6-1 to TRBJ1-5; maybe TRBD1 (5 bases). With 6 bases removed from V and 4 bases from J, the gap between germline ends came to 13 bases. The CDR3 runs to 14 residues. Germline CDR1 MNHNS, CDR2 SASEGT. The CDR3 region has the DNA TGTGCCAGCAGGGCCCCGGGACTAAATCAGCCCCAGCATTTT. Translation: CASRAPGLNQPQHF.

This chain uses TRBV4-1 with TRBJ1-1, with a tentative D call TRBD1 (6 bases). The CDR3 covers 15 residues. V gave up 2 bases and J gave up 0 bases, with 10 bases separating them. CDR1 is MGHRA, CDR2 YSYEKL, per germline. The DNA of the CDR3 is TGCGCCAGCAGCCAACATACAGGGTTGAACACTGAAGCTTTCTTT. Its translation: CASSQHTGLNTEAFF.

This rearrangement joins TRBV4-1 to TRBJ1-2, with D possibly being TRBD1 (5 bases). CDR1 is MGHRA and CDR2 is YSYEKL in the germline V gene. This CDR3 has 13 residues. V gave up 2 bases and J gave up 8 bases, with 12 bases separating them. This CDR3 is CASSQPTGGGYTF. CDR3 coding DNA: TGCGCCAGCAGCCAACCGACGGGGGGGGGCTACACCTTC.

This clone was found a few times. The V call is TRBV15, the J call TRBJ2-2; TRBD1 might be the D (5 bases). Germline V gene data show CDR1 as LNHNV and CDR2 as YYDKDF (reference sequence). CDR3 length: 16 amino acids. V was cut by 0 bases and J by 8 bases, with 16 bases left in between. CDR3 sequence (DNA): TGTGCCACCAGCAGAGATTTAACTCAGGGAATAGGGGAGCTGTTTTTT. Protein product: CATSRDLTQGIGELFF.

V usage is TRBV30 and J usage is TRBJ1-1, with TRBD1 matching 7 bases. After removal of 7 bases from V and 9 bases from J, the junction contained 11 bases not matched to a gene. The germline gives CDR1 GTSNPN, CDR2 SVGIG (reference sequence). The length of the CDR3 is 12 residues. CDR3 nucleotides: TGTGCCTTCCGGGACAGAGGAAAAAAAGCTTTCTTT. It codes for CAFRDRGKKAFF.

The chain couples TRBV27 to TRBJ1-6; a possible D gene is TRBD1 (6 bases). From germline, CDR1 is MNHEY and CDR2 SMNVEV (reference sequence). V was shortened by 2 bases and J by 8 bases, with 10 bases between the two germline ends. The CDR3 sequence is 14 residues long. The CDR3 coding sequence is TGTGCCAGCAGTTTACTAGGGGGTGATTCACCCCTCCACTTT. It is translated as CASSLLGGDSPLHF.

The chain has TRBV15 and TRBJ2-7, with 9 bases matching TRBD2. Germline V gives CDR1 LNHNV, CDR2 YYDKDF (reference sequence). The CDR3 spans 15 residues. The J segment lost 3 bases and the V segment lost 4 bases, leaving 7 bases of the junction unmatched. CDR3 bases: TGTGCCACCAGCACGTTGTTAGCGGGGGTCTACGAGCAGTACTTC. It codes for CATSTLLAGVYEQYF.

The genes are TRBV6-5 and TRBJ2-2, with D possibly TRBD1 on 5 matching bases. The germline V gene has CDR1 MNHEY and CDR2 SVGAGI. The V end lost 2 bases, the J end lost 0 bases, and 10 bases lay between the germline ends. This CDR3 contains 16 residues. The CDR3 here is CASSYRRQPNTGELFF. The CDR3 DNA reads as TGTGCCAGCAGTTACAGGCGACAGCCGAACACCGGGGAGCTGTTTTTT.

There are a few counts of this clone. This CDR3 reads CASSYPGHGYTF. CDR3 in DNA: TGTGCCAGCAGTTACCCAGGGCATGGCTACACCTTC. V gene TRBV6-5 combines with J gene TRBJ1-2; D may be TRBD1 (5 bases). This CDR3 is built from 12 residues. The germline gives CDR1 MNHEY, CDR2 SVGAGI. Trimming took off 2 bases at V and 6 bases at J, with 7 bases between the two ends.

The chain is built from TRBV6-1 and TRBJ1-6, with TRBD1 identical over 7 bases. CDR1 MNHNS and CDR2 SASEGT come from the germline V gene. The CDR3 loop spans 15 amino acids. Unmatched junction bases numbered 12, after V lost 10 bases and J lost 6 bases. Here the CDR3 reads CATFRTGPINSPLHF. The CDR3 DNA sequence: TGTGCCACCTTTCGGACAGGACCTATTAATTCACCCCTCCACTTT.

V gene TRBV27 combines with J gene TRBJ2-2, with TRBD2 matching over 11 bases. Germline trimming cut 10 bases from V and 5 bases from J; bases unmatched to any gene: 15. CDR1 MNHEY and CDR2 SMNVEV come from the germline V gene (reference sequence). The CDR3 has 17 residues. Here the CDR3 DNA reads TGTGCCACCGGAAAAGGACTAGCGGGCGCTCCAACCGGGGAGCTGTTTTTT. As protein: CATGKGLAGAPTGELFF.

The genes are TRBV2 and TRBJ1-2; TRBD1 matches 9 bases. The CDR3 extends over 15 amino acids. The germline V gene has CDR1 SNHLY and CDR2 FYNNEI. Germline trimming cut 1 base from V and 6 bases from J; bases unmatched to any gene: 6. The CDR3 sequence: CASSEEGTGRNGYTF. CDR3 DNA sequence: TGTGCCAGCAGTGAAGAGGGGACAGGGAGGAATGGCTACACCTTC.

V is TRBV27 and J is TRBJ2-3; 10 positions match TRBD1. The junction had 11 bases not matched to a gene; V was cut back by 3 bases and J by 5 bases. Germline loops: CDR1 MNHEY, CDR2 SMNVEV (reference sequence). CDR3 length: 17 residues. CDR3 protein: CASSLFPGQGNLDTQYF. In nucleotides, the CDR3 is TGTGCCAGCAGTTTGTTCCCGGGACAGGGGAACCTAGATACGCAGTATTTT.

The table lists this clone with a few counts. V and J are TRBV30 and TRBJ2-7, with 7 bases lining up with TRBD1. The CDR3 totals 13 residues. Germline V gene sequence: CDR1 GTSNPN, CDR2 SVGIG (reference sequence). With V trimmed by 1 base and J by 1 base, 1 base remained unmatched. Here the CDR3 reads CAWSDRGSYEQYF. The CDR3, as DNA: TGTGCCTGGAGTGACAGGGGTTCCTACGAGCAGTACTTC. Supplemented by reference TRBV30 and TRBJ2-7, the full variable domain reads SQTIHQWPATLVQPVGSPLSLECTVEGTSNPNLYWYRQAAGRGLQLLFYSVGIGQISSEVPQNLSASRPQDRQFILSSKKLLLSDSGFYLCAWSDRGSYEQYFGPGTRLTVT.

This clone was seen once. The genes are TRBV13 and TRBJ2-5; 8 bases align to TRBD2. The assigned J gene may be wrong: the sequence end matches TRBJ2-7 better. This CDR3 is built from 15 residues. Germline V gene sequence: CDR1 PRHDT, CDR2 FYEKMQ (reference sequence). CDR3 DNA: TGTGCCAGCAGCCCCCAGACTAGCGAGTACTACGAGCAGTACTTC. Amino acids: CASSPQTSEYYEQYF.

The chain's CDR3 is CASSPMIGDTIYF. The CDR3 DNA reads as TGTGCCAGCAGCCCTATGATAGGAGACACCATATATTTT. The J gene is TRBJ1-3, the V gene TRBV9; D call uncertain. The CDR3 is 13 residues long. Looked up from germline, CDR1 is SGDLS and CDR2 is YYNGEE. V was shortened by 4 bases and J by 8 bases, with 13 bases between the two germline ends.